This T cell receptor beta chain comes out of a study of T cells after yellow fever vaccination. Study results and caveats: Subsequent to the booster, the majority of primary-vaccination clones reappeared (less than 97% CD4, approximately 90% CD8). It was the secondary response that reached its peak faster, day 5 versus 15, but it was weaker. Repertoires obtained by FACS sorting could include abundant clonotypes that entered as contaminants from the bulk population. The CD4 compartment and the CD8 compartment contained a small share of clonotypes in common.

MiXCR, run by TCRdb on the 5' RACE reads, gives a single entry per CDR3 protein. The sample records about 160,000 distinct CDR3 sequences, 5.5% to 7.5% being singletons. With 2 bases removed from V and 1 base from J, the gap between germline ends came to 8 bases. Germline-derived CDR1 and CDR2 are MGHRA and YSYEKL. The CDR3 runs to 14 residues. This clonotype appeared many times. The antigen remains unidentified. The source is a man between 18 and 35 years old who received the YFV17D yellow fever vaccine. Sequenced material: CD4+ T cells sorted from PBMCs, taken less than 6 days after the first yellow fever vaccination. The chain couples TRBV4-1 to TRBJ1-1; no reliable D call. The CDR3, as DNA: TGCGCCAGCAGCCAATTGAGGGAGAACACTGAAGCTTTCTTT. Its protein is CASSQLRENTEAFF.